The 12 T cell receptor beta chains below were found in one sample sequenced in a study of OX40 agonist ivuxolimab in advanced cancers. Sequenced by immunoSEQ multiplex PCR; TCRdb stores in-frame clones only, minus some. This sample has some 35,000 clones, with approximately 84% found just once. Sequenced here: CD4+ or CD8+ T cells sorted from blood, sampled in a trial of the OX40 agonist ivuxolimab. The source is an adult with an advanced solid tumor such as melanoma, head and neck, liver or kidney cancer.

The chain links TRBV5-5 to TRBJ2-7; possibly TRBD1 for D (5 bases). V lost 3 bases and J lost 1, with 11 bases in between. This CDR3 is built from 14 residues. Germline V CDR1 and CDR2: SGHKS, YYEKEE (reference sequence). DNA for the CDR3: TGTGCCAGCAGCTACGACAGACCATCCTACGAGCAGTACTTC. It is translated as CASSYDRPSYEQYF.

CDR3 protein: CASSSLAGGDTQYF. For the CDR3, the DNA is TGTGCCAGCAGCTCACTAGCGGGGGGAGATACGCAGTATTTT. The V call is TRBV2, the J call TRBJ2-3, with 12 bases identical to TRBD2. The CDR3 consists of 14 residues. With 6 bases clipped from V and 5 bases from J, the junction kept 3 bases outside the gene matches. Per germline, CDR1 SNHLY and CDR2 FYNNEI.

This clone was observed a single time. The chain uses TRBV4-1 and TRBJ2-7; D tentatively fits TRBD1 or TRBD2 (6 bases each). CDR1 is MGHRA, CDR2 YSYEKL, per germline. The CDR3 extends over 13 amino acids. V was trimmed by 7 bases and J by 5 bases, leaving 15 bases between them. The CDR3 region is CASKGGRDHEQYF. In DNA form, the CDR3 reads TGCGCCAGCAAGGGGGGCCGGGACCACGAGCAGTACTTC.

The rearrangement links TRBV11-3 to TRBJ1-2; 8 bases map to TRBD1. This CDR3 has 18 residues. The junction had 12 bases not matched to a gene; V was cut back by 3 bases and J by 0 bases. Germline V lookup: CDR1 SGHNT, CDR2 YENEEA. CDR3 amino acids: CASSLRHSGTGANYGYTF. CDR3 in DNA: TGTGCCAGCAGCTTGCGCCACTCCGGGACAGGAGCTAACTATGGCTACACCTTC.

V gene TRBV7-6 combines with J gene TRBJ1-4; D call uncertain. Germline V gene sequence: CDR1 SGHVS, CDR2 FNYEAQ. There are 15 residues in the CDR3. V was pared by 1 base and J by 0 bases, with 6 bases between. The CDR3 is CASSLVAATNEKLFF. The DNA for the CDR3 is TGTGCCAGCAGCTTAGTAGCCGCAACTAATGAAAAACTGTTTTTT.

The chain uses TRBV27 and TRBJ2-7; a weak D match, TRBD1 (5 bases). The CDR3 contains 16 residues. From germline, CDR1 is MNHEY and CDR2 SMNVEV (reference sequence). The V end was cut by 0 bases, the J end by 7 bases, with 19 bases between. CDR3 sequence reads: CASSLSGYPGPYEQYF. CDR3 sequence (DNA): TGTGCCAGCAGTTTATCCGGATACCCAGGGCCTTATGAGCAGTACTTC.

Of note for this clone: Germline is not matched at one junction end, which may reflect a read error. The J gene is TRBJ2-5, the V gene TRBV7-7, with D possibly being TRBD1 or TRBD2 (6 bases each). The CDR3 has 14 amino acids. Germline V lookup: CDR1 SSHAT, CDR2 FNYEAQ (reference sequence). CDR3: CASSPYWGAETQYF. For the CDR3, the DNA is TGTGCTAGCAGCCCCTACTGGGGGGCAGAGACCCAGTACTTC.

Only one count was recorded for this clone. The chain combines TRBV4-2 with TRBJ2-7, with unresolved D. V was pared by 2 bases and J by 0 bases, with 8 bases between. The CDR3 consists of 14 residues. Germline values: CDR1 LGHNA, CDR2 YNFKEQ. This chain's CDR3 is CASSQIGSSYEQYF. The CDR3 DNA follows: TGTGCCAGCAGCCAAATTGGATCCTCCTACGAGCAGTACTTC.

CDR3 sequence: CASSQDRGTGGYTF. The CDR3 DNA is TGCGCCAGCAGCCAAGATCGGGGGACTGGTGGCTACACCTTC. V is TRBV4-3 and J is TRBJ1-2, with D possibly being TRBD1 (5 bases). This CDR3 has 14 residues. Looked up from germline, CDR1 is LGHNA and CDR2 is YSLEER. V lost 0 bases to trimming and J lost 7 bases, with 12 bases between them.

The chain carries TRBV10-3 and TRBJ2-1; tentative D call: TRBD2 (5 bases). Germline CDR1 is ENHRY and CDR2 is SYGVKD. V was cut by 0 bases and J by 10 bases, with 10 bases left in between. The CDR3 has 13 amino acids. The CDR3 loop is CAISESEVIEQFF. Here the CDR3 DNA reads TGTGCCATCAGTGAGTCGGAGGTCATCGAGCAGTTCTTC.

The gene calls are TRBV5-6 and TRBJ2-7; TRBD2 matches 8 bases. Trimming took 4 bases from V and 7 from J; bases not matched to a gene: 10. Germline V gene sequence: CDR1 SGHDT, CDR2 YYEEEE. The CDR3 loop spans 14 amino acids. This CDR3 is CASSRGGFFLEQYF. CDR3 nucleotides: TGTGCCAGCAGCCGCGGGGGGTTTTTTCTAGAGCAGTACTTC.

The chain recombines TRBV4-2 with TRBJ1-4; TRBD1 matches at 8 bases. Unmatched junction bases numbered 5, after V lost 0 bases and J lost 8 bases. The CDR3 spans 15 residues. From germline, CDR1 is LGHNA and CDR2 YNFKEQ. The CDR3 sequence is CASSQDDRGGEKLFF. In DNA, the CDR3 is TGTGCCAGCAGCCAAGATGACAGGGGCGGGGAAAAACTGTTTTTT.